This T cell receptor (beta chain) comes out of a study of blood T cell repertoires in COVID-19. The wider study: From the United States, Italy and Spain came samples of acute and convalescent COVID-19. Sources were T cells, B-cell-depleted T cells, or PBMCs; the material itself was cDNA or gDNA.

Under the authors' procedure: Reference gene primers were amplified, and this amplification served to estimate nucleated cell counts. Profiled with immunoSEQ multiplex PCR; TCRdb holds only in-frame clones, not every one. D and trimming were read from the DNA, whereas the V and J calls and clone size are those reported in that table. The sample records 150,000 to 200,000 clones, about 87% being singletons. The CDR3 length is 12 residues. Germline V gene lookup returns CDR1 SQVTM and CDR2 ANQGSEA. V lost 6 bases and J 2 bases, leaving 9 bases between the germline ends. V usage is TRBV29-1 and J usage is TRBJ2-3, with D unclear. The material sequenced was peripheral blood. The receptor's source is a man between 18 and 35 years old with active or convalescent COVID-19. CDR3 nucleotides: TGCAGCGTCGCCGCAGACACAGATACGCAGTATTTT. This encodes CSVAADTDTQYF.